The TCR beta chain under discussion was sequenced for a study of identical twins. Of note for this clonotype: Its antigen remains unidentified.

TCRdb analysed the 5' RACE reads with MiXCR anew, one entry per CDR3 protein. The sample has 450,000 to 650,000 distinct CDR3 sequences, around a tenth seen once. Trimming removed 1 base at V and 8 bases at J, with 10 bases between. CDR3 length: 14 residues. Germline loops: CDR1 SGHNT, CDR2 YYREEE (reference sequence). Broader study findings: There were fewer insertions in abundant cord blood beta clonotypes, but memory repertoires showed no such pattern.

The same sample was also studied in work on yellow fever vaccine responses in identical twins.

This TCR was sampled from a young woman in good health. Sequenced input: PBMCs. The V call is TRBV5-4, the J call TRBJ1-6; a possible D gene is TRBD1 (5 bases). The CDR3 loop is CASSLRQIHSPLHF. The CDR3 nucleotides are TGTGCCAGCAGCTTGCGACAGATACATTCACCCCTCCACTTT.